This T cell receptor beta chain was profiled in a study of cytomegalovirus exposure and HLA in healthy donors. This clone appeared a single time. PCR amplification relied on 60 Vbeta primers (plus 13 Jbeta primers). Assay: immunoSEQ multiplex PCR; the TCRdb copy retains only in-frame clones and omits some. The sample lists 150,000 or so clones, 81% occurring once. CDR1 is MNHEY and CDR2 is SVGAGI in the germline V gene. CDR3 length equals 15 residues. The germline V and J ends were trimmed by 7 bases and 4 bases, with 19 bases remaining between them. This receptor was taken from a man between 50 and 59 years old in good health and CMV-seropositive. This chain uses TRBV6-5 with TRBJ2-5; a weak D match, TRBD2 (6 bases). The sequencing sample was made of PBMCs. The CDR3 coding sequence is TGTGCCAGCACCCTAGGGGTAGCGGATCGAGAGACCCAGTACTTC. It codes for CASTLGVADRETQYF.